This T cell receptor (beta chain) was documented in a study of T cell changes during pregnancy in multiple sclerosis (dated by TCRdb to the late 2010s). Regarding the study in general: The study looked at changes in the T cell repertoire across pregnancy in women with multiple sclerosis.

The library relied on the immunoSEQ multiplex PCR assay. The table was pulled from immuneACCESS by TCRdb, which kept in-frame rearrangements only. Such tables lose some clones; where checked, under half of the loss comes from unresolved V genes, and the rest has no known cause. For this sample there are fewer than 45,000 clones; roughly 91% appear just once. Around 7.2% of the sample is held by the ten biggest clonotypes. Concerning this clone: The target of this receptor is not known. Base-call qualities are not available, and no considerably larger clone is one nucleotide away.

The germline V gene supplies CDR1 MDHEN and CDR2 SYDVKM. Spanning cysteine to phenylalanine, the CDR3 consists of 17 amino acids. Only the CDR3 region is kept as DNA, spanning 51 bases read in frame from base 1. The junction shows trimming of 3 bases on V and 5 bases on J, and the gene matches do not reach 13 bases of it. The source is a female donor with multiple sclerosis, enrolled in a pregnancy study. This chain is built from TRBV28 and TRBJ2-7; 10 central bases correspond to TRBD1. Here the sequenced sample was CD8+ T cells from peripheral blood mononuclear cells, taken in the third trimester of pregnancy. The CDR3 is CASSFPPEGQGIHEQYF. The nucleotides are TGTGCCAGCAGTTTTCCCCCCGAGGGACAGGGGATACACGAGCAGTACTTC.